The clone carrying this T cell receptor (beta chain) appeared many times. This specimen belongs to a study of early T cells in non-severe SARS-CoV-2 infection. TCRdb re-analysed the 5' RACE reads in MiXCR, keeping a single row per CDR3 protein. The repertoire holds under 60,000 distinct CDR3 sequences, 8% to 13% seen once, with around 4.1% in the top ten. The ends were cut back, 7 bases at V and 7 bases at J, with 20 bases in the middle. Germline V lookup: CDR1 MNHEY, CDR2 SVGEGT. The CDR3 has 15 residues. The sequenced sample consisted of whole blood. The receptor's source is an adult who was a healthcare worker with PCR-confirmed SARS-CoV-2 infection or an uninfected control (not recorded which). The J gene is TRBJ2-1, the V gene TRBV6-2 or TRBV6-3; D might be TRBD1 (7 bases). In DNA, the CDR3 is TGTGCCAGCAACCAGGGGGGTCTTTTACAAAATGAGCAGTTCTTC. It specifies CASNQGGLLQNEQFF.